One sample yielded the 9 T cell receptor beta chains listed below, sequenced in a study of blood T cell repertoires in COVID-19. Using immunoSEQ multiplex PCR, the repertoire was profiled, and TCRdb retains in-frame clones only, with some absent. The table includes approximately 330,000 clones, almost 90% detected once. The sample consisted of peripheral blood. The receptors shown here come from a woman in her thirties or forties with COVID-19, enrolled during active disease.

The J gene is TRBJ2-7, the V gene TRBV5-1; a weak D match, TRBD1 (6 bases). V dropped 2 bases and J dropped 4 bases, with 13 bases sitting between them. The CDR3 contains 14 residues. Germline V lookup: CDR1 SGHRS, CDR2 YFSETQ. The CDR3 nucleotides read TGCGCCAGCAGCTTTGACAGGAACGTATACGAGCAGTACTTC. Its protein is CASSFDRNVYEQYF.

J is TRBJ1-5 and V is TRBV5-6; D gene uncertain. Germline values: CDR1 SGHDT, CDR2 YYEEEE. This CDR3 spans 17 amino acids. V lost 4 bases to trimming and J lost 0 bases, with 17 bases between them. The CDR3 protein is CASSRGQKAHSNQPQHF. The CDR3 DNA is TGTGCCAGCAGCCGGGGTCAAAAGGCCCATAGCAATCAGCCCCAGCATTTT.

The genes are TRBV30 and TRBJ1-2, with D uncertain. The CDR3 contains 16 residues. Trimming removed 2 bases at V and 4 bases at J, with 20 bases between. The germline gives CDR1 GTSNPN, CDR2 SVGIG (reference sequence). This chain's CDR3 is CAWSLFTGLTLYGYTF. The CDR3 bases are TGTGCCTGGAGTCTATTCACCGGACTTACCCTCTATGGCTACACCTTC.

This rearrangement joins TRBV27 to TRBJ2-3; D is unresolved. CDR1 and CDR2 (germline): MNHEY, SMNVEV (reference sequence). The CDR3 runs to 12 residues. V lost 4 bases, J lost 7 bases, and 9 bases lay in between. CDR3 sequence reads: CASSSPLYTQYF. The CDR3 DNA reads TGTGCCAGCAGTTCCCCTTTATATACGCAGTATTTT.

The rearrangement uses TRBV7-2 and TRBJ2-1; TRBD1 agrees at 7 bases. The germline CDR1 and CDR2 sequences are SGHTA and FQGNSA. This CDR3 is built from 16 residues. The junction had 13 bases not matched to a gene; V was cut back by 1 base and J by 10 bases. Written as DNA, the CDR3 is TGTGCCAGCAGCTTAGAGAGGGGGCAGGCTGGTGCGGAGCAGTTCTTC. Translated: CASSLERGQAGAEQFF.

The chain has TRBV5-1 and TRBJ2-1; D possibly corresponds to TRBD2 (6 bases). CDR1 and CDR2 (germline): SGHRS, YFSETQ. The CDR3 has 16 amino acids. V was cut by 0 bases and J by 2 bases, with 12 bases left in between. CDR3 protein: CASSLVGGNTYNEQFF. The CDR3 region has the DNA TGCGCCAGCAGCTTGGTTGGGGGGAACACCTACAATGAGCAGTTCTTC. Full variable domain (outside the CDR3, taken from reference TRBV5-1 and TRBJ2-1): KAGVTQTPRYLIKTRGQQVTLSCSPISGHRSVSWYQQTPGQGLQFLFEYFSETQRNKGNFPGRFSGRQFSNSRSEMNVSTLELGDSALYLCASSLVGGNTYNEQFFGPGTRLTVL.

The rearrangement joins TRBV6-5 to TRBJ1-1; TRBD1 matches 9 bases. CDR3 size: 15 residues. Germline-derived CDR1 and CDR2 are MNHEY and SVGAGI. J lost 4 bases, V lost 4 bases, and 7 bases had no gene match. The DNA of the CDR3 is TGTGCCAGCAGTTCCCGGGGACAGGGAGGCACTGAAGCTTTCTTT. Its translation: CASSSRGQGGTEAFF.

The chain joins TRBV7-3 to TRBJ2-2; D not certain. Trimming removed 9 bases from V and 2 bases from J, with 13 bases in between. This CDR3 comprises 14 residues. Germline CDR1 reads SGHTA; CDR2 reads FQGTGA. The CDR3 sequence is CASSVSINTGELFF. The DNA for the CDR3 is TGTGCCAGTTCGGTCTCAATTAACACCGGGGAGCTGTTTTTT.

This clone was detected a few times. The CDR3 region is CAISVGGGVNQPQHF. The CDR3 nucleotides read TGTGCCATCAGTGTCGGGGGAGGGGTAAATCAGCCCCAGCATTTT. J is TRBJ1-5 and V is TRBV10-3; D is possibly TRBD1 (5 bases). Deletions cut 4 bases from V and 4 bases from J, with 14 bases between. Germline loops: CDR1 ENHRY, CDR2 SYGVKD. CDR3 length: 15 residues.